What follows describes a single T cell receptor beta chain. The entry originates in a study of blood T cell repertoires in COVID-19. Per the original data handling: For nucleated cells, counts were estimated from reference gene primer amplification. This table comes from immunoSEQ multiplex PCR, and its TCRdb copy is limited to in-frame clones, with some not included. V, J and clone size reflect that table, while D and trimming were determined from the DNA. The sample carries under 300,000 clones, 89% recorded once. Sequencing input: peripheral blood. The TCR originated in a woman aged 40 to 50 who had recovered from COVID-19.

CDR3 DNA sequence: TGTGCCAGCTCACCAATCGCAGGGGGCGAGCAGTACTTC. Translating it yields CASSPIAGGEQYF. The V call is TRBV18, the J call TRBJ2-7; 7 nucleotides align to TRBD1. Germline values: CDR1 KGHSH, CDR2 LQKENI. Unmatched junction bases numbered 4, after V lost 2 bases and J lost 6 bases. The CDR3 extends over 13 amino acids.